This T cell receptor (beta chain) was sequenced during a study of T cell responses to AZD1222 COVID-19 vaccine. About this clone: The target antigen is unknown.

Using immunoSEQ multiplex PCR, the repertoire was profiled, and TCRdb retains in-frame clones only, with some absent. The sample contains roughly 110,000 clones, approximately 92% of which appear only once. V shed 3 bases and J 2 bases; nucleotides not matched to a gene: 3. Germline-derived CDR1 and CDR2 are LNHDA and SQIVND (reference sequence). The CDR3 spans 15 residues. Points from the study as a whole: Spike was spanned by vaccine-associated CD4 TCRs, with dominance at 160-218 and 743-854. Unmutated regions of variants are reportedly targeted by nearly half of spike-specific TCRs. Repertoire sampling happened only post peak T cell response.

The sample in question was peripheral blood, obtained 28 days after the second AZD1222 dose. The TCR sequence derives from an adult who received the AZD1222 COVID-19 vaccine. V and J are TRBV19 and TRBJ1-3; 8 nucleotides agree with TRBD1. CDR3 sequence: CASSILTGAGNTIYF. DNA of the CDR3: TGTGCCAGTAGTATTTTGACAGGGGCTGGAAACACCATATATTTT.